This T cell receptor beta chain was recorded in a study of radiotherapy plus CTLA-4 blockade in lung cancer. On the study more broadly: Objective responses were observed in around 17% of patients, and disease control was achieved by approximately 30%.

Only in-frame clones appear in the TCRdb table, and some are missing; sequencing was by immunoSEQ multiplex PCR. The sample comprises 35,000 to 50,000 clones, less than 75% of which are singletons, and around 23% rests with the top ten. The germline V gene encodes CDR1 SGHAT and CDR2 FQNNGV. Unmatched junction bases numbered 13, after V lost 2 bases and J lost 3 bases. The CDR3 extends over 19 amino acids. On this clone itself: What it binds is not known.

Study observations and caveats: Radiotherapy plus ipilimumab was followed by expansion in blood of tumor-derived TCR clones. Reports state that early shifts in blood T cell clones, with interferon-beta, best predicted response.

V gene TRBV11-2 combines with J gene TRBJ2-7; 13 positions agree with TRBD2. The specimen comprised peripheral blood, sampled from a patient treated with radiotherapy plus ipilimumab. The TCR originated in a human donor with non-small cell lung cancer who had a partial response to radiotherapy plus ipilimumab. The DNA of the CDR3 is TGTGCCAGCAGCTTAACAACTAGCGGGAGGGCCGGTGTCAGCTACGAGCAGTACTTC. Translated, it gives CASSLTTSGRAGVSYEQYF.